The rows below give T cell receptor beta chains drawn from one sample of a study of CD4 T cells in relation to SARS-CoV-2 and coronaviruses. Sequencing used immunoSEQ multiplex PCR; TCRdb keeps in-frame clones, though not all of them. The sample records some 25,000 clones, about 76% being singletons. Their antigens remain unidentified. Material for sequencing was CD4+ T cells from PBMCs, cultured in vitro. The receptors were gathered from a human donor in good health. CDR3s include the opening cysteine and the closing phenylalanine or tryptophan. The order of the fields is V gene, clone size, D gene, J gene, CDR3 protein, CDR3 DNA. The D gene is left open where the match is weak. Clone size is given for some rows only: seen once, a few or many times, or a class if the clone is expanded.

>TRBV4-1|.|.|TRBJ1-6
CASSQETLGRARSPLHF
TGCGCCAGCAGCCAAGAAACGTTGGGACGAGCGAGGTCACCCCTCCACTTT
>TRBV29-1|.|.|TRBJ2-5
CSVEPRYQETQYF
TGCAGCGTTGAGCCCAGGTACCAAGAGACCCAGTACTTC
>TRBV5-1|.|.|TRBJ1-5
CASSLAHRDGNGNQPQHF
TGCGCCAGCAGCTTGGCCCACAGGGACGGTAATGGGAATCAGCCCCAGCATTTT
>TRBV30|few|.|TRBJ2-1
CAWSNAPGPQFF
TGTGCCTGGAGTAACGCTCCGGGACCCCAGTTCTTC
>TRBV7-8|.|TRBD2|TRBJ2-3
CASSSRLAGGNTQYF
TGTGCCAGCAGCTCCAGACTAGCGGGAGGAAATACGCAGTATTTT
>TRBV15|.|.|TRBJ2-1
CATSSSYNEQFF
TGTGCCACCAGTAGCTCCTACAATGAGCAGTTCTTC
>TRBV4-1|.|TRBD1|TRBJ1-3
CASSQGDRSSGNTIYF
TGCGCCAGCAGCCAAGGGGACAGGAGCTCTGGAAACACCATATATTTT
>TRBV19|.|TRBD2|TRBJ2-3
CASSFLAGLADTQYF
TGTGCCAGTAGTTTCCTAGCGGGATTGGCAGATACGCAGTATTTT
>TRBV10-3|.|.|TRBJ2-2
CAIRGSGELFF
TGTGCCATCAGGGGATCCGGGGAGCTGTTTTTT
>TRBV5-1|.|TRBD2|TRBJ2-4
CASSLEREFENIQYF
TGCGCCAGCAGCTTGGAGCGGGAGTTCGAAAACATTCAGTACTTC
>TRBV7-8|.|.|TRBJ1-3
CASSLAVGNTIYF
TGTGCCAGCAGCTTAGCTGTGGGAAACACCATATATTTT
>TRBV29-1|.|.|TRBJ2-7
CSVEKLGGGTYEQYF
TGCAGCGTTGAAAAGCTGGGGGGAGGTACCTACGAGCAGTACTTC
>TRBV6-2/TRBV6-3|.|.|TRBJ2-3
CASSYVSELPGTDTQYF
TGTGCCAGCAGTTACGTTTCGGAGCTCCCGGGCACAGATACGCAGTATTTT
>TRBV7-9|.|.|TRBJ2-3
CASSLAGPQPDTQYF
TGTGCCAGCAGCTTAGCCGGGCCCCAACCAGATACGCAGTATTTT
>TRBV3-1/TRBV3-2|.|TRBD1|TRBJ1-4
CASSPSGRGREKLFF
TGTGCCAGCAGCCCCTCAGGCAGGGGGAGAGAAAAACTGTTTTTT
>TRBV6-8|.|.|TRBJ2-7
CASSCSGSDYEQYF
TGTGCCAGCAGTTGTTCAGGGTCAGACTACGAGCAGTACTTC
>TRBV3-1/TRBV3-2|.|TRBD2|TRBJ2-1
CASSPPGTSGYNEQFF
TGTGCCAGCAGCCCACCGGGGACTAGCGGATACAATGAGCAGTTCTTC
>TRBV7-2|.|TRBD2|TRBJ2-2
CASSRLAGVVGELFF
TGTGCCAGCAGTCGATTAGCGGGAGTGGTCGGGGAGCTGTTTTTT
>TRBV28|.|TRBD1|TRBJ1-5
CASWTGGSGQPQHF
TGTGCCAGCTGGACAGGGGGATCTGGTCAGCCCCAGCATTTT
>TRBV9|.|.|TRBJ2-7
CASSLLQDSSYEQYF
TGTGCCAGCAGCCTACTACAGGATAGCTCCTACGAGCAGTACTTC
>TRBV11-2|.|TRBD2|TRBJ2-1
CASSSGGDYNEQFF
TGTGCCAGCAGCAGCGGGGGGGATTACAATGAGCAGTTCTTC
>TRBV3-1/TRBV3-2|.|TRBD1|TRBJ2-7
CASSPTGRTHEQYF
TGTGCCAGCAGCCCGACAGGGAGAACCCACGAGCAGTACTTC
>TRBV9|.|TRBD2|TRBJ2-7
CASSVVGLAGGRVEQYF
TGTGCCAGCAGCGTAGTGGGACTAGCGGGGGGGCGGGTCGAGCAGTACTTC
>TRBV6-5|once|.|TRBJ1-6
CASRQGYSPLHF
TGTGCCAGCAGACAGGGCTATTCACCCCTCCACTTT
>TRBV7-8|.|.|TRBJ2-5
CASSLAIAQETQYF
TGTGCCAGCAGCTTAGCCATAGCTCAAGAGACCCAGTACTTC
>TRBV30|.|.|TRBJ1-5
CAWSATDNQPQHF
TGTGCCTGGAGTGCCACAGATAATCAGCCCCAGCATTTT
>TRBV27|.|.|TRBJ1-6
CASGGKWEDSPLHF
TGTGCCAGCGGGGGGAAGTGGGAGGATTCACCCCTCCACTTT
>TRBV6-5|once|.|TRBJ1-2
CASSYSKRYGYTF
TGTGCCAGCAGTTACTCGAAGCGGTATGGCTACACCTTC
>TRBV19|.|.|TRBJ1-5
CASRRGQYGSQHF
TGTGCCAGTAGGAGAGGACAGTACGGGTCCCAGCATTTT
>TRBV9|.|.|TRBJ2-7
CASSPGINYEQYF
TGTGCCAGCAGCCCAGGGATTAACTACGAGCAGTACTTC
>TRBV5-4|.|TRBD2|TRBJ2-1
CASSSAGANYNEQFF
TGTGCCAGCAGTTCAGCGGGGGCGAACTACAATGAGCAGTTCTTC
>TRBV3-1/TRBV3-2|once|.|TRBJ2-5
CASSQGAGPGWETQYF
TGTGCCAGCAGCCAAGGGGCGGGGCCGGGTTGGGAGACCCAGTACTTC
>TRBV6-6|.|TRBD2|TRBJ2-7
CASRASGRGSYEQYF
TGTGCCAGCAGAGCTAGCGGGAGAGGGTCCTACGAGCAGTACTTC
>TRBV19|.|.|TRBJ1-2
CASSMGQNYGYTF
TGTGCCAGTAGTATGGGACAAAACTATGGCTACACCTTC
>TRBV5-8|.|TRBD2|TRBJ2-7
CASSYTGTSRYEQYF
TGTGCCAGCAGTTACACCGGGACTAGCAGGTACGAGCAGTACTTC
>TRBV20-1|.|.|TRBJ1-3
CSADIGNTIYF
TGCAGTGCTGATATCGGAAACACCATATATTTT
>TRBV20-1|.|.|TRBJ1-3
CSATERAGVGNTIYF
TGCAGTGCTACTGAGAGGGCTGGGGTCGGGAACACCATATATTTT
>TRBV18|.|.|TRBJ1-1
CASSPGRVNTEAFF
TGTGCCAGCTCACCGGGGCGGGTGAACACTGAAGCTTTCTTT
>TRBV9|.|.|TRBJ1-1
CASSVGGYTEAFF
TGTGCCAGCAGCGTAGGGGGATACACTGAAGCTTTCTTT
>TRBV7-2|once|.|TRBJ2-7
CASSLVGYEQYF
TGTGCCAGCAGCTTAGTCGGCTACGAGCAGTACTTC
>TRBV5-1|.|.|TRBJ1-5
CASSLDGMSNQPQHF
TGCGCCAGCAGCTTGGACGGGATGAGCAATCAGCCCCAGCATTTT
>TRBV19|.|.|TRBJ1-5
CASSIGNSNQPQHF
TGTGCCAGTAGTATTGGAAATAGCAATCAGCCCCAGCATTTT
>TRBV18|.|.|TRBJ1-6
CASSEGDNSPLHF
TGTGCCAGCTCAGAGGGGGATAATTCACCCCTCCACTTT
>TRBV30|.|.|TRBJ2-7
CAWVGQTITYEQYF
TGTGCCTGGGTCGGACAGACGATTACCTACGAGCAGTACTTC
>TRBV7-9|.|.|TRBJ2-7
CASSLAGLHEQYF
TGTGCCAGCAGCTTAGCGGGACTCCACGAGCAGTACTTC
>TRBV2|.|TRBD2|TRBJ2-7
CASSTGLAAYEQYF
TGTGCCAGCAGCACTGGGCTAGCGGCCTACGAGCAGTACTTC
>TRBV18|.|.|TRBJ1-1
CASSPEGGARTEAFF
TGTGCCAGCTCACCGGAGGGGGGGGCAAGGACTGAAGCTTTCTTT
>TRBV7-8|.|TRBD1|TRBJ2-1
CASSPTGGSYNEQFF
TGTGCCAGCAGCCCTACAGGGGGTTCCTACAATGAGCAGTTCTTC
>TRBV29-1|.|TRBD1|TRBJ1-4
CSVGGQGSEKLFF
TGCAGCGTTGGTGGACAGGGGAGTGAAAAACTGTTTTTT
>TRBV2|.|.|TRBJ2-3
CASRTPRVRTDTQYF
TGTGCCAGCAGAACCCCCAGGGTTCGCACAGATACGCAGTATTTT
>TRBV5-6|.|.|TRBJ2-7
CASSLRVLGRTFYEQYF
TGTGCCAGCAGCTTGCGGGTCCTAGGGAGGACTTTCTACGAGCAGTACTTC
>TRBV5-8|.|.|TRBJ1-3
CASSLYGGGNSGNTIYF
TGTGCCAGCAGCTTGTATGGCGGCGGAAACTCTGGAAACACCATATATTTT
>TRBV5-1|.|.|TRBJ1-2
CASSGRPFPGEKGGYTF
TGCGCCAGCAGCGGCCGACCTTTCCCAGGCGAAAAGGGTGGCTACACCTTC
>TRBV30|.|TRBD1|TRBJ2-2
CAQNQGEWAGELFF
TGTGCCCAGAATCAGGGGGAATGGGCCGGGGAGCTGTTTTTT
>TRBV10-3|.|.|TRBJ2-1
CAISGNGHSRSYNEQFF
TGTGCCATCAGTGGGAACGGGCACTCTCGCTCCTACAATGAGCAGTTCTTC
>TRBV14|.|TRBD1|TRBJ2-1
CASSQLRVVDRTFF
TGTGCCAGCAGCCAATTACGAGTCGTGGACAGGACGTTCTTC
>TRBV19|.|.|TRBJ2-3
CASANRARADTQYF
TGTGCCAGTGCGAACAGAGCCCGTGCAGATACGCAGTATTTT